Only one count was recorded for the clone carrying this TCR beta chain. V was shortened by 11 bases and J by 6 bases, with 13 bases between the two germline ends. The CDR3 covers 12 residues. Germline lookup yields CDR1 MGHDK and CDR2 SYGVNS. These data come from a study of CD8+ T cells in alopecia areata. Extracted from the samples, RNA was reverse transcribed into cDNA to serve as the sequencing template. The method was immunoSEQ multiplex PCR; TCRdb's version includes in-frame clones alone and lacks a portion of them. Of roughly 150,000 clones listed, 50% to 65% were seen once; the top ten hold approximately 19%.

The sequence was obtained from a human donor with alopecia areata. This rearrangement joins TRBV25-1 to TRBJ2-2; D is undetermined. The sample in question was CD8+ T cells sorted from blood, obtained at week 0. DNA for the CDR3: TGTGCCTGCGGTCTCCTTCCCGGGGAGCTGTTTTTT. Amino acids: CACGLLPGELFF. The full variable domain, rest sourced from reference TRBV25-1 and TRBJ2-2, is EADIYQTPRYLVIGTGKKITLECSQTMGHDKMYWYQQDPGMELHLIHYSYGVNSTEKGDLSSESTVSRIRTEHFPLTLESARPSHTSQYLCACGLLPGELFFGEGSRLTVL.